This TCR beta chain was retrieved from a study of CD8+CD57+ T cells in acquired aplastic anemia. Study results and caveats: CD8+ Simpson's diversity showed no significant patient-control difference.

This clonotype was detected once. Its matching antigen is unknown. The length of the CDR3 is 15 residues. CDR1 and CDR2 (germline): WSHSY, SAAADI. V lost 5 bases to trimming and J lost 2 bases; unmatched junction nucleotides: 9. Investigators profiled TCR beta VDJ and CDR3 from genomic DNA template. TCRdb analysed the reads with MiXCR anew, one entry per CDR3 protein. The sample contains about 210,000 distinct CDR3 sequences, over 60% of which appear only once. Sequencing was done on a sample of sorted CD4+, CD8+, or CD8+CD57+ T cells (not recorded which) from PBMCs. The rearrangement links TRBV10-2 to TRBJ2-7; 7 bases agree with TRBD2. This receptor was obtained from a human donor in good health. The chain's CDR3 is CASSLSLAEAYEQYF. The CDR3 region has the DNA TGCGCCAGCAGTCTGAGTCTAGCGGAGGCCTACGAGCAGTACTTC.